The rows below give T cell receptor beta chains drawn from one sample of a study of CD8+ T cells in alopecia areata. Repertoires were generated with immunoSEQ multiplex PCR, while TCRdb's copy carries only in-frame clones and drops some. The data show about 250,000 clones, with 60% seen just once and more than 0.85% held by the top ten. Specimen: CD4+ T cells sorted from blood, collected around week 54, from a patient treated with tofacitinib. Receptor source: a human donor with alopecia areata. CDR3s include the opening cysteine and the closing phenylalanine or tryptophan. Fields, in order: clone size, V gene, D gene, J gene, CDR3 DNA, CDR3 protein. D genes are given only for firm matches. A clone size is listed for some rows: how often the clone was seen (once, few, many), or a class if it is expanded.

NA,TRBV7-3,NA,TRBJ2-1,TGTGCCAGCAGCTTGAGGCTTTTCAATGAGCAGTTCTTC,CASSLRLFNEQFF
NA,TRBV27,NA,TRBJ1-2,TGTGCCAGCAGTTTTTCGACAGGAGGGGGCTACACCTTC,CASSFSTGGGYTF
NA,TRBV30,NA,TRBJ1-6,TGTGCCTGGAGGGGACTGGGGGATTCACCCCTCCACTTT,CAWRGLGDSPLHF
NA,TRBV6-6,NA,TRBJ2-1,TGTGCCAGCAGTTACTCGCGGCGGAGCTCCTACAATGAGCAGTTCTTC,CASSYSRRSSYNEQFF
NA,TRBV5-4,TRBD1,TRBJ1-6,TGTGCCAGCAGCTTGGCTCCCGGGACAGAGACATCACCCCTCCACTTT,CASSLAPGTETSPLHF
few,TRBV7-9,NA,TRBJ2-4,TGTGCCAGCAGCATTGGACTCCAAATGGGCAAAAACATTCAGTACTTC,CASSIGLQMGKNIQYF
NA,TRBV7-9,TRBD1,TRBJ1-1,TGTGCCAGCAGCTTAACAGGGGGCCATGCTGAAGCTTTCTTT,CASSLTGGHAEAFF
few,TRBV10-3,NA,TRBJ2-1,TGTGCCACCCTAGGGGGGCTTGAGCAGTTCTTC,CATLGGLEQFF
NA,TRBV29-1,NA,TRBJ1-5,TGCAGCGCGGTATCGGGACCAAATCAGCCCCAGCATTTT,CSAVSGPNQPQHF
NA,TRBV10-3,TRBD1,TRBJ1-1,TGTGCCACCGGACAGGGGCCGAACACTGAAGCTTTCTTT,CATGQGPNTEAFF
few,TRBV29-1,TRBD1,TRBJ1-2,TGCAGCGTTGCGCCGGGACAGGGAAACTATGGCTACACCTTC,CSVAPGQGNYGYTF
NA,TRBV21-1,NA,TRBJ2-6,TGTGCCAGCAGCAAAGATGTGACACAGGTATCCCCCGCCTCTGGGGCCAACGTCCTGACTTTC,CASSKDVTQVSPASGANVLTF
few,TRBV18,NA,TRBJ2-7,TGTGCCAGCTCACCACGCAGGGTCTACGAGCAGTACTTC,CASSPRRVYEQYF
few,TRBV19,NA,TRBJ1-5,TGTGCCAGTAGAAGGGATCGGGGTAGCAATCAGCCCCAGCATTTT,CASRRDRGSNQPQHF
few,TRBV15,TRBD1,TRBJ2-3,TGTGCCACCAAAAGGACAGGAAGCACAGATACGCAGTATTTT,CATKRTGSTDTQYF
NA,TRBV29-1,NA,TRBJ1-1,TGCAGCGTTGACGGGAGTTTTAACACTGAAGCTTTCTTT,CSVDGSFNTEAFF
once,TRBV9,NA,TRBJ2-3,TGTGCCAGCAGCGTAGGGCGTAGCACAGATACGCAGTATTTT,CASSVGRSTDTQYF
NA,TRBV4-3,TRBD1,TRBJ1-2,TGCGCCAGCAGCCTCGCACAGGGGGAGATCTATGGCTACACCTTC,CASSLAQGEIYGYTF
few,TRBV7-2,TRBD1,TRBJ2-7,TGTGCCAGCAGCACTGACAGGGGGAGCTCCTACGAGCAGTACTTC,CASSTDRGSSYEQYF
NA,TRBV15,NA,TRBJ1-4,TGTGCCACCAGCAGAGATCCCGCAACTAATGAAAAACTGTTTTTT,CATSRDPATNEKLFF
NA,TRBV7-2,NA,TRBJ1-2,TGTGCCAGCAGCCCAGGACCCCAAGAGTATGGCTACACCTTC,CASSPGPQEYGYTF
few,TRBV11-2,NA,TRBJ2-7,TGTGCCAGCACTGAGCGACCAGAAGGATCCTACGAGCAGTACTTC,CASTERPEGSYEQYF
NA,TRBV29-1,TRBD2,TRBJ2-5,TGCAGCGTTATACTAGCGGGGCAAGAGACCCAGTACTTC,CSVILAGQETQYF
NA,TRBV30,NA,TRBJ2-3,TGTGCCTGGAATTTAGGAATGTATACGCAGTATTTT,CAWNLGMYTQYF
few,TRBV2,TRBD1,TRBJ1-4,TGTGCCAGCGGGACAGGGGGTGAAAAACTGTTTTTT,CASGTGGEKLFF
NA,TRBV19,NA,TRBJ2-4,TGTGCCAGTAGTATATTGGGGATCGACGAAAACATTCAGTACTTC,CASSILGIDENIQYF
NA,TRBV15,NA,TRBJ2-7,TGTGCCACCAGCGCCCGGGGCGAGCAGTACTTC,CATSARGEQYF
NA,TRBV7-9,NA,TRBJ2-5,TGTGCCAGCAGCTTAACTAGGACCCAAGAGACCCAGTACTTC,CASSLTRTQETQYF
NA,TRBV6-6,NA,TRBJ1-3,TGTGCCTCCGGCGGGGGAAACACCATATATTTT,CASGGGNTIYF
few,TRBV10-3,NA,TRBJ2-7,TGTGCCGTCACGGGGCAACCCTACGAGCAGTACTTC,CAVTGQPYEQYF
few,TRBV30,NA,TRBJ2-7,TGTGCCTGGAGTCCCCGCGGGGCCCGTCCCTACGAGCAGTACTTC,CAWSPRGARPYEQYF
NA,TRBV29-1,TRBD1,TRBJ2-5,TGCAGCGGTCGGGACAGGGCGCAAGAGACCCAGTACTTC,CSGRDRAQETQYF
NA,TRBV30,NA,TRBJ2-2,TGTGCCTGGGGGCGACAGGCCGGGGTACCGGGGGAGCTGTTTTTT,CAWGRQAGVPGELFF
once,TRBV4-1,TRBD2,TRBJ2-3,TGCGCCAGCAGCCCCGGAGGGGCGGGGGGGAGCACAGATACGCAGTATTTT,CASSPGGAGGSTDTQYF
NA,TRBV2,NA,TRBJ1-2,TGTGCCAGCAGTGGGTTAGGAGGGAGACTTGGCTACACCTTC,CASSGLGGRLGYTF
NA,TRBV5-1,NA,TRBJ2-3,TGCGCCAGCAGCTTGAGAGGGGTAGGCACAGATACGCAGTATTTT,CASSLRGVGTDTQYF
once,TRBV27,NA,TRBJ1-5,TGTGCCAGCAGTTTATTGGGCAGGGGCAGGCAGCCCCAGCATTTT,CASSLLGRGRQPQHF
NA,TRBV4-3,NA,TRBJ2-2,TGCGCCAGCAGCCAAGAGGCAGCCACCGGGGAGCTGTTTTTT,CASSQEAATGELFF
NA,TRBV11-2,NA,TRBJ2-1,TGTGCCAGCAGCTTTGGGTACAATGAGCAGTTCTTC,CASSFGYNEQFF
NA,TRBV4-3,TRBD1,TRBJ1-1,TGCGCCAGCAGCCCCAAGACAGGGGGGAACACTGAAGCTTTCTTT,CASSPKTGGNTEAFF
NA,TRBV5-1,NA,TRBJ2-3,TGCGCCAGCAGCTTGGGACTTACCACAGATACGCAGTATTTT,CASSLGLTTDTQYF
NA,TRBV18,TRBD2,TRBJ2-1,TGTGCCAGCTCACCACGGCAGGGAGGGCCTGGACAGTTCTTC,CASSPRQGGPGQFF
NA,TRBV30,TRBD1,TRBJ2-1,TGTGCCTGGAGTCCATGGACAGGCCCGATAACCTACAATGAGCAGTTCTTC,CAWSPWTGPITYNEQFF
NA,TRBV7-8,NA,TRBJ2-7,TGTGCCAGCAGCTTTGTAGGGGAATTCGCCTACGAGCAGTACTTC,CASSFVGEFAYEQYF
few,TRBV7-2,NA,TRBJ2-3,TGTGCCAGCAGCCCAAAATGGGGTGGGGCTAGCACAGATACGCAGTATTTT,CASSPKWGGASTDTQYF
NA,TRBV30,NA,TRBJ1-6,TGTGCCTCCGGGATACCCGGCTCAAGTTCACCCCTCCACTTT,CASGIPGSSSPLHF
NA,TRBV5-1,TRBD2,TRBJ2-3,TGCGCCAGCAGCCCCCTTCCGGGGGGACTCACAGATACGCAGTATTTT,CASSPLPGGLTDTQYF
NA,TRBV7-9,NA,TRBJ2-3,TGTGCCAGCAGCTTAACTGGGGCTGGCACAGATACGCAGTATTTT,CASSLTGAGTDTQYF
NA,TRBV5-6,NA,TRBJ1-6,TGTGCCAGCAGCTTTTTGGCAGGGGACGGTAATTCACCCCTCCACTTT,CASSFLAGDGNSPLHF
NA,TRBV15,TRBD1,TRBJ1-4,TGTGCCACCAGCAGAGATCCGCAGGGGGACGAAAAACTGTTTTTT,CATSRDPQGDEKLFF
NA,TRBV4-2,NA,TRBJ2-7,TGTGCCAGCGGGCGCGAAGGGGCCGAGCAGTACTTC,CASGREGAEQYF
few,TRBV27,TRBD1,TRBJ1-1,TGTGCCAGCAGCGAGTGGACAGGGGGCACTGAAGCTTTCTTT,CASSEWTGGTEAFF
NA,TRBV5-1,TRBD2,TRBJ2-3,TGCGCCAGCCTCACGGGGGTTGCGGGAGACACAGATACGCAGTATTTT,CASLTGVAGDTDTQYF